These 7 T cell receptor beta chains share one sample of origin, sequenced in a study of blood T cell repertoires in COVID-19. TCRdb keeps only in-frame clones here, not all; method: immunoSEQ multiplex PCR. This sample carries 360,000 or so clones, roughly 87% of them seen once, and the ten largest clones take 3%. Sequences were obtained from PBMCs or T cells enriched from blood (not recorded which). The receptors shown here come from a woman in her twenties or thirties who had recovered from COVID-19.

The genes are TRBV28 and TRBJ2-2, with D tentatively TRBD2 (6 bases). This CDR3 spans 13 amino acids. Trimming took 5 bases from V and 6 from J, leaving 10 bases between them. Germline V lookup: CDR1 MDHEN, CDR2 SYDVKM. The CDR3 DNA reads TGTGCCAGCAGTCGGAGGGGCCCCGGGGAGCTGTTTTTT. It specifies CASSRRGPGELFF.

The V and J genes are TRBV3-1 (or the pseudogene TRBV3-2) and TRBJ1-2; 9 bases align to TRBD1. Germline V CDR1 and CDR2: LGHDT, YNNKEL (reference sequence). V lost 2 bases to trimming and J lost 8 bases; unmatched junction nucleotides: 6. This CDR3 spans 14 amino acids. CDR3: CASSQRTGESGYTF. The CDR3 DNA reads TGTGCCAGCAGCCAACGGACAGGGGAAAGCGGCTACACCTTC.

CDR3 coding DNA: TGTGCCAGCAGCCATTTGGAGGGCTCGAACACCGGGGAGCTGTTTTTT. This encodes CASSHLEGSNTGELFF. The chain couples TRBV14 to TRBJ2-2; TRBD2 might be the D (6 bases). Trimming removed 3 bases from V and 0 bases from J, with 11 bases in between. Looked up from germline, CDR1 is SGHDN and CDR2 is FVKESK. CDR3 length: 16 residues.

The chain carries TRBV24-1 and TRBJ2-2; 7 bases are a match to TRBD1. CDR3 length equals 17 residues. CDR1 KGHDR and CDR2 SFDVKD come from the germline V gene. With V trimmed by 3 bases and J by 9 bases, 15 bases remained unmatched. CDR3 coding DNA: TGTGCCACCAGTGATCCCGCAGGTGACAGGGTTCACCGGGAGCTGTTTTTT. It is translated as CATSDPAGDRVHRELFF.

This chain links TRBV19 with TRBJ1-6, with a tentative D call TRBD1 (6 bases). Germline lookup yields CDR1 LNHDA and CDR2 SQIVND (reference sequence). V was cut by 5 bases and J by 10 bases, with 15 bases left in between. The CDR3 loop spans 14 amino acids. This CDR3 reads CASSVRDTGSPLHF. CDR3 sequence (DNA): TGTGCCAGTAGTGTCCGGGACACTGGCTCACCCCTCCACTTT.

The CDR3 DNA reads TGTGCCATCAGTGAGTCGATGGGGGGGCGCCGGAATTCACCCCTCCACTTT. Translated, it gives CAISESMGGRRNSPLHF. The V gene is TRBV10-3, the J gene TRBJ1-6; tentative D call: TRBD1 (6 bases). Germline CDR1 is ENHRY and CDR2 is SYGVKD. Between the trimmed V and J ends, which lost 0 bases and 7 bases, there was a span of 16 bases. This CDR3 has 17 residues.

About this clone: A much bigger clone sits one base away, suggesting this may be a read error. This chain joins TRBV14 and TRBJ2-7; D is ambiguous. V was shortened by 2 bases and J by 2 bases, with 7 bases between the two germline ends. The CDR3 has 13 residues. Germline loops: CDR1 SGHDN, CDR2 FVKESK. In DNA, the CDR3 is TGTGCCAGCAGCCAAACTCAGGCCTACGAGCAGTACTTC. Translated, it gives CASSQTQAYEQYF.